The entry below describes one TCR beta chain. What antigen it recognizes has not been identified. There are no base qualities to consult, and no much larger clone falls within one base. Whole blood was collected in K2EDTA tubes by collaborating institutions according to the institutions' own protocols. For TCRbeta analysis, collaborators shipped samples as frozen whole blood, isolated PBMCs, or DNA extracted from either of those sample types. This record comes from a study of blood T cell repertoires in COVID-19 (dated by TCRdb to 2019 to 2021). Context from the whole study: Samples from collaborators originated in the United States, Italy and Spain and spanned both the acute and convalescent phases of COVID-19. The prospective study material was composed of cDNA or gDNA derived from T cells, B-cell-depleted T cells, or PBMCs. Deeply sampled blood TCRbeta repertoires from subjects exposed to, actively infected with, or recovered from COVID-19 were included in the dataset. The repertoires were made available in a free public database intended to serve as a resource for research on the immune response to SARS-CoV-2. Samples came from the ongoing ImmuneRACE study (first 160 participants) plus 1,254 subjects from 6 global collaborators. Nearly every sample came with metadata listing a de-identified subject ID, COVID-19 status, age in years and sex. Where available, HLA class I and class II types were taken from metadata supplied by the sample provider and were not determined by assay-based typing.

TCRbeta CDR3 regions were amplified from genomic DNA using the immunoSEQ Assay, a bias-controlled multiplex PCR. In the original analysis: The number of nucleated cells in each sample was estimated from the amplification of reference gene primers within the assay. To quantify the absolute abundance of each unique TCRbeta CDR3 rearrangement, sequence reads were collapsed and filtered. For each sample, productive Simpson clonality was calculated by taking the square root of Simpson's diversity index across productive rearrangements. Here the immuneACCESS table is served through TCRdb, limited to in-frame sequences with V and J called. Missing clones are a known gap in these copies; in checked studies unresolved V genes cover under half, and the rest lacks a known reason. V, J and clone size reflect that table, while D and trimming were determined from the DNA. For this sample the table gives tens of thousands of clones, of which about 90% were detected only once. Roughly 15% of the sample lies in the top ten.

Beyond this particular receptor, the publication reports: How much clinical and demographic metadata was included differed by source and by participant, and the metadata was provided uncurated.

Deletion took 1 base off V and 1 base off J, with a span of 8 bases between the germline ends. In the germline V gene (reference sequence), CDR1 corresponds to LGHDT and CDR2 to YNNKEL. The CDR3 numbers 15 residues from cysteine through phenylalanine. Just the 45-base CDR3 DNA is kept, in frame starting at base 1. The sample taken for sequencing was peripheral blood. The clonotype was recovered from a human donor in a cohort sampled during active COVID-19. The rearrangement combines TRBV3-1 (or the pseudogene TRBV3-2) with TRBJ1-3; no D gene is confidently identified. In nucleotide form, the sequence is TGTGCCAGCAGCCAAGGTGGGAGGTCTGGAAACACCATATATTTT. Its protein reads: CASSQGGRSGNTIYF.